This T cell receptor beta chain was observed in a study of blood T cell repertoires in COVID-19. Study information: COVID-19 samples collected from the United States, Italy and Spain covered acute and convalescent phases.

Assay: immunoSEQ multiplex PCR; the TCRdb copy retains only in-frame clones and omits some. The sample carries 250,000 or so clones, under 95% recorded once. Germline V gene lookup returns CDR1 WSHSY and CDR2 SAAADI. CDR3 size: 14 residues. The trim removed 6 bases at V and 5 bases at J, leaving 6 bases unmatched. Cohorts were determined from participant-reported clinical history. Individuals in the exposed group had encountered a COVID-19 case within 2 weeks preceding study entry. This receptor was taken from a man aged 35-49 years who had been exposed to COVID-19. The sample consisted of PBMCs or T cells enriched from blood (not recorded which). This chain links TRBV10-2 with TRBJ1-4, with TRBD1 identical over 7 bases. CDR3: CASRDRENNEKLFF. CDR3 in DNA: TGCGCCAGCAGAGACAGGGAGAACAATGAAAAACTGTTTTTT.